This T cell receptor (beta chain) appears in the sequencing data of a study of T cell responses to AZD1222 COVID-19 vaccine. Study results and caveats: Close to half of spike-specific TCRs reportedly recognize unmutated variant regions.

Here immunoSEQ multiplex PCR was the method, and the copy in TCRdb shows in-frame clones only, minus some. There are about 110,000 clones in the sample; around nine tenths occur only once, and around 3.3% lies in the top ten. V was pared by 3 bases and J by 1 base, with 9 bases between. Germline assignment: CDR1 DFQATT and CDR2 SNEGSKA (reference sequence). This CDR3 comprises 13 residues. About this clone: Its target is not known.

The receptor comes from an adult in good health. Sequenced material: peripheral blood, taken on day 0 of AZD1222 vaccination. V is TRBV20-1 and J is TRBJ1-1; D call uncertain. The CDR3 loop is CSASMEPNTEAFF. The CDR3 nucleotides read TGCAGTGCTAGTATGGAGCCGAACACTGAAGCTTTCTTT.